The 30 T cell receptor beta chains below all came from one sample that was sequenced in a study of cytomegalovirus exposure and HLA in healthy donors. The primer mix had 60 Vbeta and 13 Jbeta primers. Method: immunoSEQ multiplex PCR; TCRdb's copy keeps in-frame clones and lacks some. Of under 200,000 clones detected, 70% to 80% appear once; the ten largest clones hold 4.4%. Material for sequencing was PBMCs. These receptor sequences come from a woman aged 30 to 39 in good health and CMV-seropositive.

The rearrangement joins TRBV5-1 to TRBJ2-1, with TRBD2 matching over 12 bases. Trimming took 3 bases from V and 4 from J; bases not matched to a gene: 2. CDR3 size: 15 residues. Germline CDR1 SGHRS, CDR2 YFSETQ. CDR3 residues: CASSSGTSGYNEQFF. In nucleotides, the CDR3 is TGCGCCAGCAGCTCCGGGACTAGCGGGTACAATGAGCAGTTCTTC.

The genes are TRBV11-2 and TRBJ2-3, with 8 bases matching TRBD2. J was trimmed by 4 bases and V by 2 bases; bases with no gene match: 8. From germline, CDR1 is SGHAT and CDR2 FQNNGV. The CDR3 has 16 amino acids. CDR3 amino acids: CASSLQSGGNSDTQYF. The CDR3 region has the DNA TGTGCCAGCAGCTTACAGAGCGGGGGAAATTCAGATACGCAGTATTTT.

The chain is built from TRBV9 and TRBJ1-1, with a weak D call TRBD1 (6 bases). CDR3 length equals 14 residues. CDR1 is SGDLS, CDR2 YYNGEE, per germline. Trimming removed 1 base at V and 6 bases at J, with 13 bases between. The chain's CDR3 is CASSVWGGPAEAFF. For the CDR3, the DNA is TGTGCCAGCAGCGTATGGGGGGGGCCGGCTGAAGCTTTCTTT.

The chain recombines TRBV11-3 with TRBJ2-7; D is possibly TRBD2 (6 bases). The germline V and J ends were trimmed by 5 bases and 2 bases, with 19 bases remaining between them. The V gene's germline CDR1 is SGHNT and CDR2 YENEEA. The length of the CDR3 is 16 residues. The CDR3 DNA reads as TGTGCCAGCAGCCCAGTGGGGGGACTGACCACCTACGAGCAGTACTTC. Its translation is CASSPVGGLTTYEQYF.

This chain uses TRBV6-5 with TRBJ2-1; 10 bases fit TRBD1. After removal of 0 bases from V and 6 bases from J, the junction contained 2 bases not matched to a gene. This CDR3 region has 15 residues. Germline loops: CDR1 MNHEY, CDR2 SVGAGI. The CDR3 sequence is CASSYSGTGANEQFF. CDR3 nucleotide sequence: TGTGCCAGCAGTTACTCCGGGACAGGGGCCAATGAGCAGTTCTTC.

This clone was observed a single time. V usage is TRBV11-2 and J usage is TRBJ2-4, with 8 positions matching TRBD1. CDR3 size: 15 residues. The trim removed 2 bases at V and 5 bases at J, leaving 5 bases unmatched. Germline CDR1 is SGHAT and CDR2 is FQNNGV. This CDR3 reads CASSLLETGENIQYF. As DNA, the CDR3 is TGTGCCAGCAGCTTACTTGAGACAGGGGAAAACATTCAGTACTTC.

CDR3 loop: CASSGELVANTGELFF. CDR3 DNA: TGTGCCAGCAGTGGGGAGTTGGTGGCCAACACCGGGGAGCTGTTTTTT. V and J are TRBV5-6 and TRBJ2-2, with D perhaps matching TRBD2 (5 bases). V lost 5 bases and J 2 bases, leaving 16 bases between the germline ends. This CDR3 contains 16 residues. The germline CDR1 and CDR2 sequences are SGHDT and YYEEEE.

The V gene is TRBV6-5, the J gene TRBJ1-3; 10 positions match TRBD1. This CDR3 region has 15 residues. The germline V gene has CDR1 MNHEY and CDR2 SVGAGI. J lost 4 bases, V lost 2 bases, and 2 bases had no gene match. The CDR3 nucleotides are TGTGCCAGCAGTTACGCGGGACAGGGGGGAAACACCATATATTTT. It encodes CASSYAGQGGNTIYF.

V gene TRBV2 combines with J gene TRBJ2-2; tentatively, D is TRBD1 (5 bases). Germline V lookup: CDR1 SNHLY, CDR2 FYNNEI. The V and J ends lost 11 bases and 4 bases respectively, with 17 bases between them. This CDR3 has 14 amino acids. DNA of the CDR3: TGTGCCGTAACAGGAACGAACGTCACCGGGGAGCTGTTTTTT. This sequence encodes CAVTGTNVTGELFF.

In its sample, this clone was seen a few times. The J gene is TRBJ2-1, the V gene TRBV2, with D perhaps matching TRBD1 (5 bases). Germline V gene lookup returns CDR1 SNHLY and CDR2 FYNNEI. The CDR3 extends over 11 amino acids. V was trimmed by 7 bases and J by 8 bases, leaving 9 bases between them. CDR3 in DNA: TGTGCCAGCACAAAGGGGCATGAGCAGTTCTTC. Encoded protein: CASTKGHEQFF. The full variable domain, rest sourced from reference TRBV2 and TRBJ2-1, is EPEVTQTPSHQVTQMGQEVILRCVPISNHLYFYWYRQILGQKVEFLVSFYNNEISEKSEIFDDQFSVERPDGSNFTLKIRSTKLEDSAMYFCASTKGHEQFFGPGTRLTVL.

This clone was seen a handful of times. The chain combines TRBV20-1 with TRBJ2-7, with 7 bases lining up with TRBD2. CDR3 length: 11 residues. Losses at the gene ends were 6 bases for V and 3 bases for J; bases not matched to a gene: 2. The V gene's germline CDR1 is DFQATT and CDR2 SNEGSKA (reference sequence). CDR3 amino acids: CSASGGYEQYF. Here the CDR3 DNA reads TGCAGTGCGTCGGGGGGCTACGAGCAGTACTTC.

The CDR3 DNA sequence: TGTGCCAGCAGCTATCCTAGACAGTCCTCTGGAAACACCATATATTTT. Translation: CASSYPRQSSGNTIYF. The chain links TRBV11-2 to TRBJ1-3; a possible D gene is TRBD1 (5 bases). This CDR3 has 16 residues. The V and J ends lost 4 bases and 0 bases respectively, with 13 bases between them. Germline CDR1 reads SGHAT; CDR2 reads FQNNGV. Complete variable domain (other parts from reference TRBV11-2 and TRBJ1-3): EAGVAQSPRYKIIEKRQSVAFWCNPISGHATLYWYQQILGQGPKLLIQFQNNGVVDDSQLPKDRFSAERLKGVDSTLKIQPAKLEDSAVYLCASSYPRQSSGNTIYFGEGSWLTVV.

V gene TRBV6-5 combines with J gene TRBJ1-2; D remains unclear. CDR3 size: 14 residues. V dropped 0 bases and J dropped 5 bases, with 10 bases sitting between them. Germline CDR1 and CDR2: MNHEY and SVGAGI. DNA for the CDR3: TGTGCCAGCAGTTACTCGATTCAGAATTATGGCTACACCTTC. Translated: CASSYSIQNYGYTF.

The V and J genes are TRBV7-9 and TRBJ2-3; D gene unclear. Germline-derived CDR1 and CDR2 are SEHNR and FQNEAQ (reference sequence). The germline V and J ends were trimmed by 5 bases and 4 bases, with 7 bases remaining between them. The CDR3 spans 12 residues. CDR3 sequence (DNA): TGTGCCAGCAGCACTTTGCCAGATACGCAGTATTTT. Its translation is CASSTLPDTQYF.

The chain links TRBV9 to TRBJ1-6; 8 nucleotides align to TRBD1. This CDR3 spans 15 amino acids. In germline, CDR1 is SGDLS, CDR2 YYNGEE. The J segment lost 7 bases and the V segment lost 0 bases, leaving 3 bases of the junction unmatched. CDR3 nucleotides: TGTGCCAGCAGCGTAGAAGGGACAGGCAATTCACCCCTCCACTTT. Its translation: CASSVEGTGNSPLHF.

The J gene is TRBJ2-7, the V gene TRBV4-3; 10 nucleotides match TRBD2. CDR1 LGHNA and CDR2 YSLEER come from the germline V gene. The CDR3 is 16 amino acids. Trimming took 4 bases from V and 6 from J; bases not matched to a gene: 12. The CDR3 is CASSRTTHLAGAEQYF. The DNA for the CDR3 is TGCGCCAGCAGCCGCACAACCCACCTAGCGGGGGCCGAGCAGTACTTC.

CDR3 bases: TGTGCCAGCAGCTCCGGGGATAATTCACCCCTCCACTTT. Translation: CASSSGDNSPLHF. The chain recombines TRBV5-4 with TRBJ1-6, with D unclear. CDR3 size: 13 residues. V gave up 3 bases and J gave up 5 bases, with 6 bases separating them. Germline V gene sequence: CDR1 SGHNT, CDR2 YYREEE (reference sequence).

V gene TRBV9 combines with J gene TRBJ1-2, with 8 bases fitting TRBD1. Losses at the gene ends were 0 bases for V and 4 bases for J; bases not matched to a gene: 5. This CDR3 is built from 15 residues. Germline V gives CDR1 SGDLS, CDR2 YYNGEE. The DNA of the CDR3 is TGTGCCAGCAGCGTAGGTCGAACAGGGGGCTATGGCTACACCTTC. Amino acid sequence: CASSVGRTGGYGYTF.

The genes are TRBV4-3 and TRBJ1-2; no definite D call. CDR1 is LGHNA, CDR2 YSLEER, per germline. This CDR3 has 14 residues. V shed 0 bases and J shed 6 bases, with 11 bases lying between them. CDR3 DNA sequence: TGCGCCAGCAGCCAAGATGGGAGGAGGGATGGCTACACCTTC. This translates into CASSQDGRRDGYTF.

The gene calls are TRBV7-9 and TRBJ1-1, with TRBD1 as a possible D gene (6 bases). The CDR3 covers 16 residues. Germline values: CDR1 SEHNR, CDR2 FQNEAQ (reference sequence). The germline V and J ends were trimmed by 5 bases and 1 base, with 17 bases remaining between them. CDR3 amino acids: CASSLLVGGRNTEAFF. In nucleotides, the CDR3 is TGTGCCAGCAGCCTATTAGTGGGGGGGCGGAACACTGAAGCTTTCTTT.

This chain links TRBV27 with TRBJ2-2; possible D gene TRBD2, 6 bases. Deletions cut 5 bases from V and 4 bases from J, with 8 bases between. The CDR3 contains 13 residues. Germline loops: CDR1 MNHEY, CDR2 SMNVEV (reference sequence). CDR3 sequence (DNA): TGTGCCAGCAGTCCGACTAGCACCGGGGAGCTGTTTTTT. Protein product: CASSPTSTGELFF.

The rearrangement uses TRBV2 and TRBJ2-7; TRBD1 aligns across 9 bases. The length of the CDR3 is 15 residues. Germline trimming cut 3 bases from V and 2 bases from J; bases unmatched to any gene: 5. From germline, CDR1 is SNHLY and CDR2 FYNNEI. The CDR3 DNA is TGTGCCAGCAGTGAGGAACAGGGGGCCACCTACGAGCAGTACTTC. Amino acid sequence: CASSEEQGATYEQYF.

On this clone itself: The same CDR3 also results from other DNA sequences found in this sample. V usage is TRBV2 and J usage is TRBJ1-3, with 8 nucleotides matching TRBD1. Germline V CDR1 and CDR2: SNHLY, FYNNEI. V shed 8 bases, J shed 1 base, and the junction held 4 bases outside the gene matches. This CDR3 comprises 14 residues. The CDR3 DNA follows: TGTGCCAGCCAGGGGGCCGAATCTGGAAACACCATATATTTT. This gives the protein CASQGAESGNTIYF.

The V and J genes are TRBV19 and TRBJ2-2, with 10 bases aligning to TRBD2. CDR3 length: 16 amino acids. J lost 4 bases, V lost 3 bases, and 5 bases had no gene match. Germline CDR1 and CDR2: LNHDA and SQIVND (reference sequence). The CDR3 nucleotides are TGTGCCAGTAGTATGCCTAGCGGGAGCCCCACCGGGGAGCTGTTTTTT. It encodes CASSMPSGSPTGELFF.

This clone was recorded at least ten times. Here the CDR3 reads CASSYTVGQGSHEQYF. Written as DNA, the CDR3 is TGTGCCAGCAGTTACACGGTCGGACAGGGATCCCACGAGCAGTACTTC. The rearrangement joins TRBV6-5 to TRBJ2-7; 8 positions agree with TRBD1. The CDR3 has 16 residues. Trimming took 2 bases from V and 5 from J; bases not matched to a gene: 11. Germline loops: CDR1 MNHEY, CDR2 SVGAGI.

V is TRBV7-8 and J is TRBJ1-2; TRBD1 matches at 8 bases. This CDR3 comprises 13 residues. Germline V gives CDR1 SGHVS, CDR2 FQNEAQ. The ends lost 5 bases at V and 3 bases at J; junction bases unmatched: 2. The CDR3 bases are TGTGCCAGCAGCACGGACAGGGACTATGGCTACACCTTC. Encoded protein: CASSTDRDYGYTF.

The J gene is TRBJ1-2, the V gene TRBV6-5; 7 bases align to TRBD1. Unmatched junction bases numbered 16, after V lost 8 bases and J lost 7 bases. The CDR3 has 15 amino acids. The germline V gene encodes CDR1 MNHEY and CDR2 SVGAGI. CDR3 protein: CASAPEGAQNRGYTF. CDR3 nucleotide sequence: TGTGCCAGCGCCCCAGAGGGGGCGCAAAACCGTGGCTACACCTTC.

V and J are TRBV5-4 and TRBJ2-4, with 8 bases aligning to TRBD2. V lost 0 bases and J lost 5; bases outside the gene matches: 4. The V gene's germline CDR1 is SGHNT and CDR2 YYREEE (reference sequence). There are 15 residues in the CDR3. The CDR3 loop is CASSLAGLGENIQYF. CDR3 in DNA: TGTGCCAGCAGCTTGGCGGGACTAGGGGAAAACATTCAGTACTTC.

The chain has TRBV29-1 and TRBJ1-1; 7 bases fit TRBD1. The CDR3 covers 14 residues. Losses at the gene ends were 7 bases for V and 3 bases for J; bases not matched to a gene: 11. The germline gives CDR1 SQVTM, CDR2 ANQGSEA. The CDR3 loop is CSARAKGAYTEAFF. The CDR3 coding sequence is TGCAGCGCCCGGGCCAAGGGGGCGTACACTGAAGCTTTCTTT.

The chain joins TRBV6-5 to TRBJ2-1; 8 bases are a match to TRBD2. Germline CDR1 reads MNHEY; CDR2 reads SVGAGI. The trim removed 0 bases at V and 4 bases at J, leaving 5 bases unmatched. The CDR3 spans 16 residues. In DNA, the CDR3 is TGTGCCAGCAGTTACTCCAGCGGGGGAGGATACAATGAGCAGTTCTTC. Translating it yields CASSYSSGGGYNEQFF.